The rows below give T cell receptor beta chains drawn from one sample of a study of T-cell memory formation after mild COVID-19. Via MiXCR, TCRdb re-called the 5' RACE reads, giving one row per CDR3 protein. Seen here are fewer than 600,000 distinct CDR3 sequences, 20% to 25% observed once, and the top ten hold around 9.2%. Material for sequencing was PBMCs or a T cell subset sorted from them (not recorded which). These receptors all come from an adult woman who had mild COVID-19 (a few samples of this study predate the infection). Cell type and time point are not known. CDR3s include the opening cysteine and the closing phenylalanine or tryptophan.

J gene: TRBJ2-5; V gene: TRBV2; CDR3 protein: CASRVTGARQETQYF
J gene: TRBJ2-1; V gene: TRBV11-2; CDR3 protein: CASSPRNSGTANEQFF
J gene: TRBJ2-3; V gene: TRBV5-1; CDR3 protein: CASSLVGGVPTDTQYF
J gene: TRBJ1-1; V gene: TRBV4-1; CDR3 protein: CASFWGTEAFF
J gene: TRBJ2-3; V gene: TRBV12-3/TRBV12-4; CDR3 protein: CASSPTGHGTDTQYF
J gene: TRBJ1-5; V gene: TRBV7-8; CDR3 protein: CASSLVRQGWGNQPQHF
J gene: TRBJ2-3; V gene: TRBV7-9; CDR3 protein: CASSPLGSTDTQYF
J gene: TRBJ1-1; V gene: TRBV5-6; CDR3 protein: CASSFSGGENPEAFF
J gene: TRBJ2-5; V gene: TRBV7-6; CDR3 protein: CASSLGDGLQTQYF
J gene: TRBJ2-4; V gene: TRBV6-2/TRBV6-3; CDR3 protein: CASSPTPTSGRMLAKNIQYF
J gene: TRBJ2-1; V gene: TRBV19; CDR3 protein: CASSRSGEGEQFF
J gene: TRBJ2-3; V gene: TRBV5-1; CDR3 protein: CASSIGTSGVTDTQYF
J gene: TRBJ2-7; V gene: TRBV3-1; CDR3 protein: CASSQGLTGFYEQYF
J gene: TRBJ1-1; V gene: TRBV29-1; CDR3 protein: CSVRVMNTEAFF
J gene: TRBJ2-3; V gene: TRBV7-6; CDR3 protein: CASSLWVAGGADTQYF
J gene: TRBJ1-1; V gene: TRBV9; CDR3 protein: CASSVSGTPLNTEAFF
J gene: TRBJ2-3; V gene: TRBV7-2; CDR3 protein: CASSSSGPYSDTQYF
J gene: TRBJ2-5; V gene: TRBV30; CDR3 protein: CACQLAGGLETQYF
J gene: TRBJ2-2; V gene: TRBV9; CDR3 protein: CASSPRLTGELFF
J gene: TRBJ2-1; V gene: TRBV20-1; CDR3 protein: CSARDLRDSLFESVFF
J gene: TRBJ1-1; V gene: TRBV20-1; CDR3 protein: CSANTDTLNTEAFF
J gene: TRBJ2-3; V gene: TRBV4-1; CDR3 protein: CASSLRDRPPDTQYF
J gene: TRBJ1-6; V gene: TRBV7-8; CDR3 protein: CASSLRVSYNSPLHF
J gene: TRBJ2-1; V gene: TRBV7-2; CDR3 protein: CASSPSGLRNEQFF
J gene: TRBJ1-1; V gene: TRBV7-3; CDR3 protein: CASSLAGGKMNTEAFF
J gene: TRBJ2-7; V gene: TRBV3-1; CDR3 protein: CASSPSGPSVGEQYF
J gene: TRBJ2-7; V gene: TRBV20-1; CDR3 protein: CSASDTRGLYEQYF
J gene: TRBJ1-1; V gene: TRBV2; CDR3 protein: CASGTDRTNTEAFF
J gene: TRBJ2-3; V gene: TRBV5-6; CDR3 protein: CASSFQDTQYF
J gene: TRBJ2-1; V gene: TRBV19; CDR3 protein: CASRESGRAYNEQFF
J gene: TRBJ2-1; V gene: TRBV4-1; CDR3 protein: CASSLQGSGSFDEQFF
J gene: TRBJ2-5; V gene: TRBV20-1; CDR3 protein: CSARRARADSHF
J gene: TRBJ2-1; V gene: TRBV5-4; CDR3 protein: CASSYSAGPLSGYNEQFF
J gene: TRBJ1-1; V gene: TRBV19; CDR3 protein: CASSVASGVPEAFF
J gene: TRBJ2-1; V gene: TRBV7-8; CDR3 protein: CASSYTTGGIEQFF
J gene: TRBJ2-1; V gene: TRBV7-2; CDR3 protein: CASSLWDRGDEQFF
J gene: TRBJ2-7; V gene: TRBV29-1; CDR3 protein: CSVSDRDSSYEQYF
J gene: TRBJ1-4; V gene: TRBV7-9; CDR3 protein: CASSLVPATEAKLFF
J gene: TRBJ2-7; V gene: TRBV5-1; CDR3 protein: CASRVTGNYEQYF